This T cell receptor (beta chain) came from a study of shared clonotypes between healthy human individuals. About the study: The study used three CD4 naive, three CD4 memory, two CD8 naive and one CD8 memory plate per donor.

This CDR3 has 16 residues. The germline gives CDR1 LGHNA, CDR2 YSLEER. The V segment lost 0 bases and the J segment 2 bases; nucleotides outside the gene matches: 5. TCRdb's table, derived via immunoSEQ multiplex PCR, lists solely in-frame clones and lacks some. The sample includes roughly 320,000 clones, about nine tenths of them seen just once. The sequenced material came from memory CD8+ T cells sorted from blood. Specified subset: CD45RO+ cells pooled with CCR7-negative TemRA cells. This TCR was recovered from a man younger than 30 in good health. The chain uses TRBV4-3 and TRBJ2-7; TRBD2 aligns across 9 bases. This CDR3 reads CASSQEGTSSAYEQYF. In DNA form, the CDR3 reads TGCGCCAGCAGCCAAGAGGGGACTAGCTCAGCCTACGAGCAGTACTTC.